This T cell receptor beta chain is drawn from a study of patients and donors after allogeneic stem cell transplantation. The CDR3 spans 17 residues. Germline CDR1 is MNHNS and CDR2 is SASEGT. V lost 5 bases and J lost 0, with 19 bases in between. MiXCR was run by TCRdb on the RT-PCR reads, yielding one entry per CDR3 protein. The sample has roughly 250,000 distinct CDR3 sequences; roughly 13% are singletons. This sequence originates from a human donor who was either an allogeneic HSCT recipient or a stem cell or donor lymphocyte infusion donor (not recorded which). It is not recorded whose cells these are; they may come from a transplant donor. The chain combines TRBV6-1 with TRBJ1-1; tentative D call: TRBD1 (6 bases). The specimen was blood, either unsorted or a sorted T cell fraction (not recorded which). The CDR3 reads CASSPRWGGRMNTEAFF. In nucleotides, the CDR3 is TGTGCCAGCAGTCCACGATGGGGGGGCAGGATGAACACTGAAGCTTTCTTT.